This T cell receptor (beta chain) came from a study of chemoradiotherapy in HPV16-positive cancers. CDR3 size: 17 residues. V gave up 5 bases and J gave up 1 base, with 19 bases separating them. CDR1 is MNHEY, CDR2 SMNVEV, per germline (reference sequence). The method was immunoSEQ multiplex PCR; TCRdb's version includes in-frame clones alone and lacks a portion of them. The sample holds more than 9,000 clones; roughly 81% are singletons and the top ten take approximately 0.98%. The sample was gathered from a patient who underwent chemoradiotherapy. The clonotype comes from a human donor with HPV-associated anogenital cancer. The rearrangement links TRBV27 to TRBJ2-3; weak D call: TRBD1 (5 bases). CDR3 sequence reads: CASSKPFRVGGTDTQYF. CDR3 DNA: TGTGCCAGCAGTAAACCCTTCAGGGTAGGGGGCACAGATACGCAGTATTTT.